The 10 T cell receptor beta chains in this list originate from one sample, sequenced in a study of long-term antiretroviral therapy in people with HIV. Researchers report immunoSEQ v3.0 was run at survey level. TCRdb keeps only in-frame clones here, not all; method: immunoSEQ multiplex PCR. Altogether 15,000 to 20,000 clones are present, around four fifths being singletons, with the ten largest covering roughly 7.7%. The material sequenced was unsorted PBMCs, taken 0.1 years after starting antiretroviral therapy. The receptors here all came from a man between 18 and 35 years old with HIV.

The chain employs TRBV6-5 and TRBJ1-2, with D unresolved. The CDR3 has 13 residues. Germline V gene data show CDR1 as MNHEY and CDR2 as SVGAGI. Deletions cut 5 bases from V and 4 bases from J, with 11 bases between. CDR3 protein: CASSDGPSYGYTF. The CDR3 DNA reads as TGTGCCAGCAGTGACGGCCCCAGCTATGGCTACACCTTC.

This clone was seen a handful of times. V usage is TRBV7-9 and J usage is TRBJ2-3; D remains unclear. The V gene's germline CDR1 is SEHNR and CDR2 FQNEAQ (reference sequence). This CDR3 region has 14 residues. Trimming left V 4 bases short and J 5 bases short, with 13 bases between. CDR3 DNA sequence: TGTGCCAGCAGCTCGGAATCTGGGCGAGATACGCAGTATTTT. Translating it yields CASSSESGRDTQYF.

A note on this clone: One junction end disagrees with the germline gene, perhaps due to a read error. CDR3 in amino acids: CASQHGTANTGELFF. The CDR3 bases are TGTGCCAGCCAACATGGGACAGCGAATACCGGGGAGCTGTTTTTT. V and J are TRBV5-4 and TRBJ2-2; 7 nucleotides align to TRBD1. Germline V gene lookup returns CDR1 SGHNT and CDR2 YYREEE (reference sequence). The CDR3 spans 15 residues.

This sequence joins TRBV5-8 and TRBJ2-1; tentative D call: TRBD2 (6 bases). Germline values: CDR1 SGHTS, CDR2 YDEGEE. This CDR3 region has 17 residues. With 4 bases removed from V and 7 bases from J, the gap between germline ends came to 24 bases. CDR3 amino acids: CASSPTKTPGTGNEQFF. The CDR3 DNA follows: TGTGCCAGCAGCCCGACGAAAACCCCCGGGACTGGTAATGAGCAGTTCTTC.

The V and J genes are TRBV6-5 and TRBJ1-5, with TRBD1 as a possible D gene (5 bases). The CDR3 consists of 14 residues. V was pared by 6 bases and J by 3 bases, with 12 bases between. Germline-derived CDR1 and CDR2 are MNHEY and SVGAGI. DNA of the CDR3: TGTGCCAGCAGCGGGGGAGCGGTCAATCAGCCCCAGCATTTT. This sequence encodes CASSGGAVNQPQHF.

The genes are TRBV27 and TRBJ1-1; no firm D call. V shed 2 bases and J shed 2 bases, with 21 bases lying between them. Germline-derived CDR1 and CDR2 are MNHEY and SMNVEV (reference sequence). The CDR3 runs 18 residues. This CDR3 is CASSLLRLYAGNNTEAFF. The CDR3 DNA reads as TGTGCCAGCAGTTTACTCCGTTTATATGCAGGCAACAACACTGAAGCTTTCTTT.

The chain employs TRBV19 and TRBJ1-5; no definite D call. The CDR3 sequence is 13 residues long. CDR1 and CDR2 (germline): LNHDA, SQIVND (reference sequence). V lost 5 bases and J lost 11, with 16 bases in between. The CDR3 nucleotides are TGTGCCAGTAGTTATCCACAAGGGAGGTCCCAGCATTTT. Translated, it gives CASSYPQGRSQHF.

The chain couples TRBV7-9 to TRBJ1-2; D unresolved. V lost 5 bases, J lost 3 bases, and 16 bases lay in between. The length of the CDR3 is 15 residues. The germline V gene encodes CDR1 SEHNR and CDR2 FQNEAQ (reference sequence). The CDR3 region is CASSPGMGMDYGYTF. For the CDR3, the DNA is TGTGCCAGCAGCCCAGGTATGGGGATGGACTATGGCTACACCTTC.

The CDR3 loop is CASSPHGRDGETQYF. The CDR3 DNA reads TGTGCCAGCAGCCCCCACGGTCGCGACGGGGAGACCCAGTACTTC. The chain carries TRBV9 and TRBJ2-5; D gene ambiguous. Deletions cut 4 bases from V and 5 bases from J, with 18 bases between. CDR1 and CDR2 (germline): SGDLS, YYNGEE. CDR3 length: 15 residues.

V usage is TRBV30 and J usage is TRBJ1-2; D is possibly TRBD1 (5 bases). The CDR3 totals 16 residues. Germline lookup yields CDR1 GTSNPN and CDR2 SVGIG (reference sequence). Trimming left V 5 bases short and J 2 bases short, with 21 bases between. CDR3 bases: TGTGCCTGGGGGAGGTCCGGACAAGTAGGCAACTATGGCTACACCTTC. It specifies CAWGRSGQVGNYGYTF.